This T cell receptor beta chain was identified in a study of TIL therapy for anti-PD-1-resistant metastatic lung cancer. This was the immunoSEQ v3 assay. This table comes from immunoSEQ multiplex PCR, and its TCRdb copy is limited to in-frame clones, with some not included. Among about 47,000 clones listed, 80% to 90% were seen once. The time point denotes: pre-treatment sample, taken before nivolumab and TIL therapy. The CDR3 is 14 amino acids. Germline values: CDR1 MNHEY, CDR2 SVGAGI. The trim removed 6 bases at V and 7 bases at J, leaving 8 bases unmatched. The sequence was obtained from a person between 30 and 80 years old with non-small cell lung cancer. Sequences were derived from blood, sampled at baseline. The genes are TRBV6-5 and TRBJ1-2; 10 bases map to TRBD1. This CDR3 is CASSRQGAPGGYTF. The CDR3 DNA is TGTGCCAGCAGCCGACAGGGGGCGCCGGGTGGCTACACCTTC.